The T cell receptor (beta chain) described here comes from a study of T-cell reconstitution after alpha-beta-depleted transplantation in children (dated by TCRdb to about 2016). Regarding the complete study: The study quantitatively tracked T-cell immune reconstitution after TCRalphabeta/CD19-depleted allogeneic hematopoietic cell transplantation in children using TCR repertoire profiling.

Libraries were prepared through PCR. Sequencing took place on an Illumina HiSeq 2500. To normalize quantification of the TCRbeta repertoire, the TCR libraries were built with molecular barcoding that relied on unique molecular identifiers. TCRdb trimmed public reads at Q25 via fastp, called clones via MiXCR and kept in-frame beta chains. Merged by CDR3 protein, the rows form single entries marked with the most common genes and DNA. In all, the sample holds around 500,000 distinct CDR3 sequences, and about 23% of those were seen once. Clones ranked in the top ten supply about 14% of the sample. According to the germline V gene (reference sequence), CDR1 reads DFQATT and CDR2 reads SNEGSKA. The trim is 5 bases for V and 9 bases for J, with a gap of 17 bases between the germline ends. The CDR3 measures 13 amino acids from cysteine to phenylalanine. This entry keeps only the CDR3 DNA: 39 bases, framed from base 1.

Study-level results and caveats: In some patients, the high TCRbeta diversity seen at day 60 was put down to recipient T cells and intrathymic progenitors that had survived conditioning. Hyperexpanded clone frequencies declined over subsequent months; after one year, T-cell counts and TCRbeta diversity were mostly attributed to newly produced T cells. Apparently early alphabetaT-cell count recovery about two months after transplant reportedly relied on only several hundred rapidly expanded clones derived from non-depleted graft cells.

Explained via the paper, the treatment or condition label denotes: allogeneic hematopoietic cell transplantation with graft depleted of TCRalphabeta T cells and CD19 B cells. Transplant recipients were children who received TCRalphabeta/CD19-depleted allogeneic hematopoietic cell grafts. Points on this clonotype: The antigen this receptor binds is unknown. No quality values exist for individual bases; no much larger clone is one base distant.

Rearrangement joined TRBV20-1 to TRBJ2-1; a tentative D match to TRBD2 spans 7 bases. The sequence was collected from a boy under two years old who had a stem cell transplant for acute myeloid leukemia, so the T cells may come from the graft donor. The sequencing used PBMCs, mostly from graft donor cells, collected 360 days after TCRalphabeta/CD19-depleted stem cell transplant. The CDR3 region has the sequence CSAPTRRGGEQFF. The nucleotide sequence reads as follows: TGCAGTGCTCCGACTAGGAGGGGGGGTGAGCAGTTCTTC.